The TCR beta chain under discussion was sequenced for a study of Graves' ophthalmopathy and Graves' hyperthyroidism. TCR beta CDR3 regions were amplified from RNA transcripts. The first round was an RT-PCR with HTBI primers, and the second round was a multiplex PCR. TCRdb used MiXCR to reprocess the multiplex PCR reads, holding one entry per CDR3 protein. The data show approximately 41,000 distinct CDR3 sequences, 52% seen once. CDR3 size: 15 residues. Germline CDR1 reads DFQATT; CDR2 reads SNEGSKA (reference sequence). V dropped 3 bases and J dropped 5 bases, with 17 bases sitting between them. The sequenced material came from peripheral blood. This clonotype was obtained from an adult man with Graves' ophthalmopathy. This chain links TRBV20-1 with TRBJ2-1; the D gene is possibly TRBD2 (6 bases). The CDR3 sequence: CSARGTPPVHNEQFF. DNA for the CDR3: TGCAGTGCTAGGGGGACTCCTCCTGTCCACAATGAGCAGTTCTTC.